A selection of T cell receptor beta chains follows, all from one sample in a study of CD8 T cells in Susac syndrome. TCRdb re-analysed the immunoSEQ multiplex PCR reads in MiXCR, keeping a single row per CDR3 protein. The sample shows 120,000 to 150,000 distinct CDR3 sequences, approximately 94% of them seen only once. The specimen was CD4+ T cells from PBMCs. Receptors originate from a human donor in good health. The CDR3 runs from the conserved cysteine through the conserved F or W. Fields, in order: V gene, D gene, J gene, clone size, CDR3 protein, CDR3 DNA. The D gene is left open where the match is weak. A clone size is listed for some rows: how often the clone was seen (once, few, many), or a class if it is expanded.

v_gene: TRBV6-1; d_gene: NA; j_gene: TRBJ2-6; abundance: NA; CDR3aa: CASKRTARSGANVLTF; CDR3nt: TGTGCCAGCAAAAGGACAGCCAGATCTGGGGCCAACGTCCTGACTTTC
v_gene: TRBV14; d_gene: NA; j_gene: TRBJ2-2; abundance: NA; CDR3aa: CASSQDKGIRNTGELFF; CDR3nt: TGTGCCAGCAGCCAAGATAAAGGGATTCGAAATACCGGGGAGCTGTTTTTT
v_gene: TRBV30; d_gene: TRBD1; j_gene: TRBJ2-7; abundance: NA; CDR3aa: CAWRRDRYTYEQYF; CDR3nt: TGTGCCTGGAGAAGGGACAGGTACACTTACGAGCAGTACTTC
v_gene: TRBV20-1; d_gene: NA; j_gene: TRBJ2-4; abundance: NA; CDR3aa: CSARDQGVNIQYF; CDR3nt: TGCAGTGCTAGAGATCAGGGTGTCAACATTCAGTACTTC
v_gene: TRBV24-1; d_gene: NA; j_gene: TRBJ1-2; abundance: NA; CDR3aa: CATRRGGVLNGYTF; CDR3nt: TGTGCCACCAGGAGGGGGGGAGTATTGAATGGCTACACCTTC
v_gene: TRBV12-3/TRBV12-4; d_gene: NA; j_gene: TRBJ2-1; abundance: once; CDR3aa: CASRPPPGSNEQFF; CDR3nt: TGTGCCAGCAGACCTCCTCCCGGATCCAATGAGCAGTTCTTC
v_gene: TRBV7-8; d_gene: TRBD1; j_gene: TRBJ2-7; abundance: once; CDR3aa: CASRDRGLNEQYF; CDR3nt: TGTGCCAGCCGGGACAGGGGGCTTAACGAGCAGTACTTC
v_gene: TRBV28; d_gene: NA; j_gene: TRBJ2-7; abundance: NA; CDR3aa: CASSSRGRRGNYEQYF; CDR3nt: TGTGCCAGCAGTAGCAGGGGGAGGAGAGGGAATTACGAGCAGTACTTC
v_gene: TRBV7-2; d_gene: NA; j_gene: TRBJ2-3; abundance: NA; CDR3aa: CASSLAQLARDTQYF; CDR3nt: TGTGCCAGCAGCTTAGCGCAGCTAGCAAGAGATACGCAGTATTTT
v_gene: TRBV20-1; d_gene: TRBD1; j_gene: TRBJ2-3; abundance: NA; CDR3aa: CSADDRGREDTQYF; CDR3nt: TGCAGTGCGGATGACAGGGGGAGGGAGGATACGCAGTATTTT
v_gene: TRBV7-3; d_gene: TRBD2; j_gene: TRBJ2-2; abundance: NA; CDR3aa: CASSLIQREGANTGELFF; CDR3nt: TGTGCCAGCAGCTTAATCCAGCGGGAGGGGGCGAACACCGGGGAGCTGTTTTTT
v_gene: TRBV7-2; d_gene: TRBD2; j_gene: TRBJ2-5; abundance: NA; CDR3aa: CASSRGGGREETQYF; CDR3nt: TGTGCCAGCAGCCGCGGGGGGGGGCGTGAAGAGACCCAGTACTTC
v_gene: TRBV27; d_gene: NA; j_gene: TRBJ1-1; abundance: NA; CDR3aa: CASSKGRGAGEAFF; CDR3nt: TGTGCCAGCAGTAAGGGTCGGGGGGCCGGTGAAGCTTTCTTT
v_gene: TRBV2; d_gene: TRBD1; j_gene: TRBJ2-3; abundance: NA; CDR3aa: CASLVDRVRDTQYF; CDR3nt: TGTGCCAGCCTAGTAGACAGGGTACGGGATACGCAGTATTTT
v_gene: TRBV10-3; d_gene: NA; j_gene: TRBJ2-5; abundance: NA; CDR3aa: CAISSPGGAFETQYF; CDR3nt: TGTGCCATCAGTTCCCCCGGCGGAGCCTTTGAAACCCAGTACTTC
v_gene: TRBV2; d_gene: TRBD1; j_gene: TRBJ2-1; abundance: once; CDR3aa: CASSMGTGKVHEQFF; CDR3nt: TGTGCCAGCAGTATGGGGACAGGGAAGGTACATGAGCAGTTCTTC
v_gene: TRBV24-1; d_gene: TRBD1; j_gene: TRBJ1-1; abundance: NA; CDR3aa: CATSGTGGTEAFF; CDR3nt: TGTGCCACCAGTGGGACAGGAGGCACTGAAGCTTTCTTT
v_gene: TRBV7-6; d_gene: NA; j_gene: TRBJ2-5; abundance: NA; CDR3aa: CASSFGQGISETQYF; CDR3nt: TGTGCCAGCAGCTTCGGACAAGGAATATCAGAGACCCAGTACTTC
v_gene: TRBV28; d_gene: NA; j_gene: TRBJ2-4; abundance: NA; CDR3aa: CASSLFDIQYF; CDR3nt: TGTGCCAGCAGTTTATTTGACATTCAGTACTTC
v_gene: TRBV7-8; d_gene: NA; j_gene: TRBJ2-1; abundance: NA; CDR3aa: CASSLILLAREQFF; CDR3nt: TGTGCCAGCAGCTTAATACTCCTGGCTCGTGAGCAGTTCTTC
v_gene: TRBV7-2; d_gene: NA; j_gene: TRBJ2-5; abundance: NA; CDR3aa: CASSLTGGWGETQYF; CDR3nt: TGTGCCAGCAGCTTAACGGGTGGTTGGGGGGAGACCCAGTACTTC
v_gene: TRBV6-1; d_gene: TRBD1; j_gene: TRBJ1-5; abundance: NA; CDR3aa: CAFGQGAGHPQHF; CDR3nt: TGTGCCTTTGGACAGGGGGCAGGTCACCCCCAGCATTTT
v_gene: TRBV11-2; d_gene: NA; j_gene: TRBJ2-5; abundance: NA; CDR3aa: CASSLSGYREETQYF; CDR3nt: TGTGCCAGCAGCTTAAGTGGGTACAGGGAAGAGACCCAGTACTTC
v_gene: TRBV19; d_gene: NA; j_gene: TRBJ1-1; abundance: NA; CDR3aa: CASTPTGNTEAFF; CDR3nt: TGTGCCAGTACCCCGACAGGGAACACTGAAGCTTTCTTT
v_gene: TRBV12-3/TRBV12-4; d_gene: TRBD2; j_gene: TRBJ2-2; abundance: few; CDR3aa: CATMREGYTGELFF; CDR3nt: TGTGCCACCATGAGGGAGGGATACACCGGGGAGCTGTTTTTT